The 22 T cell receptor beta chains given below trace back to one sample, sequenced in a study of T cells in Graves' hyperthyroidism and ophthalmopathy. Amplification yielded TCR beta CDR3 regions, with RNA transcripts as the source. The HTBI primer set served for first-round RT-PCR of the TCR CDR3. TCRdb called the multiplex PCR reads again in MiXCR, with one record for every CDR3 protein. Of some 650,000 distinct CDR3 sequences listed, about 16% were seen once; the top ten hold around 3.5%. The sample consisted of blood. These receptors were obtained from a woman between 40 and 50 years old with Graves' ophthalmopathy.

This clonotype was observed a handful of times. The chain has TRBV20-1 and TRBJ2-2; TRBD1 aligns across 7 bases. The V segment lost 4 bases and the J segment 3 bases; nucleotides outside the gene matches: 5. The germline V gene has CDR1 DFQATT and CDR2 SNEGSKA (reference sequence). The CDR3 sequence is 14 residues long. The CDR3, as DNA: TGCAGTGCTAAAAGACAGGGTGACACCGGGGAGCTGTTTTTT. Its protein product is CSAKRQGDTGELFF.

The rearrangement links TRBV20-1 to TRBJ2-2; TRBD1 is a possible D gene (6 bases). This CDR3 comprises 18 residues. The V gene lost 3 bases and the J gene lost 3 bases, with 23 bases spanning the gap. Germline values: CDR1 DFQATT, CDR2 SNEGSKA (reference sequence). DNA for the CDR3: TGCAGTGCTAGTTGGGGCCGAGGACAGTCGGCGGACACCGGGGAGCTGTTTTTT. This encodes CSASWGRGQSADTGELFF.

Ten or more counts support this clonotype. This chain uses TRBV20-1 with TRBJ2-1; D could derive from TRBD1 or TRBD2 (6 bases each). With 3 bases removed from V and 0 bases from J, the gap between germline ends came to 9 bases. CDR1 DFQATT and CDR2 SNEGSKA come from the germline V gene (reference sequence). The CDR3 loop spans 14 amino acids. In DNA form, the CDR3 reads TGCAGTGCTAGGGGGGGCAGCTCCTACAATGAGCAGTTCTTC. This translates into CSARGGSSYNEQFF.

This clonotype was seen just once. V is TRBV7-6 and J is TRBJ2-5; 10 nucleotides agree with TRBD2. The length of the CDR3 is 15 residues. V shed 1 base, J shed 5 bases, and the junction held 4 bases outside the gene matches. The germline gives CDR1 SGHVS, CDR2 FNYEAQ. CDR3 sequence (DNA): TGTGCCAGCAGCTTAGGGACTAGCGGTCCGGAGACCCAGTACTTC. It yields the protein CASSLGTSGPETQYF.

The rearrangement joins TRBV20-1 to TRBJ2-3; TRBD1 aligns across 11 bases. The junction had 3 bases not matched to a gene; V was cut back by 6 bases and J by 1 base. The CDR3 runs to 14 residues. The germline V gene encodes CDR1 DFQATT and CDR2 SNEGSKA (reference sequence). In DNA, the CDR3 is TGCAGTGCGATGGACAGGGGGCGCACAGATACGCAGTATTTT. It encodes CSAMDRGRTDTQYF.

V gene TRBV5-4 combines with J gene TRBJ1-6, with 7 bases that match TRBD1. The V gene's germline CDR1 is SGHNT and CDR2 YYREEE (reference sequence). The J segment lost 6 bases and the V segment lost 3 bases, leaving 6 bases of the junction unmatched. The CDR3 runs 15 residues. The CDR3: CASSSPGQINSPLHF. The CDR3 bases are TGTGCCAGCAGCTCTCCGGGACAGATTAATTCACCCCTCCACTTT.

The genes are TRBV6-5 and TRBJ1-1; TRBD1 agrees at 7 bases. Trimming at V came to 0 bases and at J to 7 bases, leaving 8 bases not matched to a gene. Germline CDR1 is MNHEY and CDR2 is SVGAGI. The CDR3 length is 15 residues. As DNA, the CDR3 is TGTGCCAGCAGTTACTCTCAGGGGGGTGCCTATGAAGCTTTCTTT. Protein product: CASSYSQGGAYEAFF.

This clonotype was found once. This rearrangement joins TRBV7-3 to TRBJ2-1; possibly TRBD1 or TRBD2 for D (6 bases each). V lost 5 bases and J 8 bases, leaving 16 bases between the germline ends. The CDR3 runs to 14 residues. Germline V gene data show CDR1 as SGHTA and CDR2 as FQGTGA. CDR3 region: CASSPGAVNHEQFF. The DNA for the CDR3 is TGTGCCAGCAGCCCGGGGGCAGTGAATCATGAGCAGTTCTTC.

To note about this clonotype: Just one base apart from a much larger clone, this may be a read error. The V and J genes are TRBV20-1 and TRBJ2-3; tentative D call: TRBD1 (6 bases). Germline CDR1 reads DFQATT; CDR2 reads SNEGSKA (reference sequence). The CDR3 is made up of 14 amino acids. The CDR3 DNA reads as TGCAGTGCTGGACGCACAGGGTTCACAGATGCGCAGTATTTT. It translates to CSAGRTGFTDAQYF.

This clonotype was observed a few times. This rearrangement joins TRBV20-1 to TRBJ1-6; TRBD1 matches 11 bases. Germline V CDR1 and CDR2: DFQATT, SNEGSKA (reference sequence). The CDR3 contains 13 residues. J gave up 10 bases and V 6 bases, and 5 bases lay outside the gene matches. The CDR3 is CSAPGQGASPLHF. Here the CDR3 DNA reads TGCAGTGCGCCAGGACAGGGGGCATCACCCCTCCACTTT.

This clonotype was counted at least ten times. The rearrangement joins TRBV7-8 to TRBJ2-3; 7 bases fit TRBD2. The CDR3 is 16 amino acids. Germline CDR1 and CDR2: SGHVS and FQNEAQ. Unmatched junction bases numbered 13, after V lost 4 bases and J lost 6 bases. DNA for the CDR3: TGTGCCAGCAGCTCAAATATCCGGGGGGTGGGTGATACGCAGTATTTT. Translation gives CASSSNIRGVGDTQYF.

This clonotype has only a few counts. The rearrangement uses TRBV5-1 and TRBJ1-6; no clear D gene. Between the trimmed V and J ends, which lost 1 base and 5 bases, there was a span of 13 bases. CDR1 is SGHRS, CDR2 YFSETQ, per germline. The CDR3 has 16 amino acids. The DNA of the CDR3 is TGCGCCAGCAGCTTGCTCTCTTCGGGGAATAATTCACCCCTCCACTTT. It codes for CASSLLSSGNNSPLHF.

The CDR3, as DNA: TGTGCTAGTGGTTTTTCCTCCTTCAGCTCTGGAAACACCATATATTTT. This sequence encodes CASGFSSFSSGNTIYF. The chain uses TRBV12-5 and TRBJ1-3; D ambiguous. Trimming shortened V by 3 bases and J by 0 bases, and 12 bases separated the two germline ends. CDR3 length: 16 residues. Germline V gene sequence: CDR1 LGHNT, CDR2 FRNRAP. The full variable domain, completed using reference TRBV12-5 and TRBJ1-3, is DARVTQTPRHKVTEMGQEVTMRCQPILGHNTVFWYRQTMMQGLELLAYFRNRAPLDDSGMPKDRFSAEMPDATLATLKIQPSEPRDSAVYFCASGFSSFSSGNTIYFGEGSWLTVV.

This clonotype was detected ten times or more. V is TRBV2 and J is TRBJ1-2, with D possibly matching TRBD1 (6 bases). Trimming removed 5 bases at V and 7 bases at J, with 17 bases between. The CDR3 runs to 14 residues. CDR1 and CDR2 (germline): SNHLY, FYNNEI. The CDR3 is CASSQTTGVVGYTF. CDR3 in DNA: TGTGCCAGCAGTCAAACGACAGGAGTGGTTGGCTACACCTTC.

At least ten counts were recorded for this clonotype. V and J are TRBV5-1 and TRBJ1-1; D might be TRBD1 (6 bases). The V and J ends lost 4 bases and 4 bases respectively, with 14 bases between them. Germline values: CDR1 SGHRS, CDR2 YFSETQ. The CDR3 is made up of 14 amino acids. This chain's CDR3 is CASSPDGQRTEAFF. CDR3 DNA sequence: TGCGCCAGCAGCCCGGACGGACAGCGCACTGAAGCTTTCTTT.

Many counts were recorded for this clonotype. This chain connects TRBV2 to TRBJ1-6, with 7 bases matching TRBD1. V dropped 7 bases and J dropped 8; count of bases not matched to a gene: 5. Germline V gene data show CDR1 as SNHLY and CDR2 as FYNNEI. The CDR3 extends over 13 amino acids. Here the CDR3 DNA reads TGTGCCAGCAAGGGGACAGAACATTCACCCCTCCACTTT. It yields the protein CASKGTEHSPLHF.

The genes are TRBV20-1 and TRBJ2-7; D is possibly TRBD1 (5 bases). Germline V gives CDR1 DFQATT, CDR2 SNEGSKA (reference sequence). The V end was cut by 2 bases, the J end by 3 bases, with 14 bases between. The CDR3 consists of 14 residues. CDR3 sequence: CSARRQGENYEQYF. As DNA, the CDR3 is TGCAGTGCTAGACGGCAGGGTGAGAACTACGAGCAGTACTTC.

This clonotype was observed at least ten times. V gene TRBV27 combines with J gene TRBJ2-7, with D uncertain. The CDR3 runs to 14 residues. Germline assignment: CDR1 MNHEY and CDR2 SMNVEV (reference sequence). V lost 6 bases and J lost 2, with 14 bases in between. The CDR3 coding sequence is TGTGCCAGCAGGACCAGGTTTGGCCCCTACGAGCAGTACTTC. Residues: CASRTRFGPYEQYF.

This clonotype was counted at least ten times. This chain connects TRBV20-1 to TRBJ2-7, with D perhaps TRBD1 (6 bases). This CDR3 contains 14 residues. V gave up 5 bases and J gave up 2 bases, with 16 bases separating them. CDR1 DFQATT and CDR2 SNEGSKA come from the germline V gene (reference sequence). The CDR3 reads CSALPPGHPYEQYF. The CDR3 nucleotides read TGCAGTGCTTTGCCGCCGGGACACCCCTACGAGCAGTACTTC.

The chain employs TRBV4-1 and TRBJ1-1; no definite D call. CDR1 and CDR2 from the germline V gene are MGHRA and YSYEKL. The V and J ends lost 1 base and 5 bases respectively, with 5 bases between them. The length of the CDR3 is 12 residues. The CDR3 reads CASSQGLTEAFF. The CDR3 DNA reads TGCGCCAGCAGCCAAGGCCTTACTGAAGCTTTCTTT.

The sample holds a few counts of this clonotype. The chain has TRBV27 and TRBJ2-3; D is unclear. Looked up from germline, CDR1 is MNHEY and CDR2 is SMNVEV (reference sequence). The germline V and J ends were trimmed by 5 bases and 6 bases, with 18 bases remaining between them. This CDR3 spans 15 amino acids. The CDR3 bases are TGTGCCAGCAGTCTAGTAAAGGCGCCGTGGGATACGCAGTATTTT. Residues: CASSLVKAPWDTQYF.

The J gene is TRBJ2-5, the V gene TRBV9; tentatively, D is TRBD1 (5 bases). The V end was cut by 0 bases, the J end by 5 bases, with 11 bases between. There are 14 residues in the CDR3. Germline V gene lookup returns CDR1 SGDLS and CDR2 YYNGEE. Written as DNA, the CDR3 is TGTGCCAGCAGCGTAGTGCCAAAGGGGGAGACCCAGTACTTC. Translation: CASSVVPKGETQYF.